The following is a T cell receptor (beta chain) sequence with its context. Its antigen remains undetermined. This entry is derived from a study of monozygotic twins with inflammatory bowel disease (dated by TCRdb to the late 2010s). With respect to the entire study: In total, roughly 28 monozygotic twin pairs made up the full study: 19 Danish pairs, all IBD-discordant, plus nine German pairs, of which four were IBD-concordant and five were IBD-discordant. The search for disease-associated traits relied mainly on comparing IBD patients with their genetically identical healthy co-twins within discordant pairs. Each individual had, on average, about 151 000 unique TCRalpha sequences and 181 000 unique TCRbeta sequences available for analysis. Beyond this particular receptor, the publication reports: Because patients were on differing immunosuppressive treatments, the repertoires may have picked up extra background noise and inter-individual variability. Compared with healthy twins, IBD patients had fewer clonotypes in common with other individuals, a difference most pronounced in patients showing signs of disease activity. Measured by the inverse Simpson index, TCRbeta repertoire diversity was lower in IBD patients than in their healthy co-twins. No difference in repertoire similarity was observed between concordant and discordant twins, possibly owing to limited statistical power. The analysis was unable to tell different T cell subtypes apart. No single strong signal or clonotype linked to IBD turned up in the results, so the idea that one exists was not supported.

Receptors were amplified or captured by 5' RACE. The input for every TCR library was around 3,800 ng of total RNA. cDNA was synthesized with SMARTScribe reverse transcriptase in eight separate reactions per sample. During cDNA synthesis, template switching was used to introduce unique molecular identifiers that contained a 6-nucleotide sample barcode. TCRalpha and TCRbeta cDNA was amplified in two nested PCRs of roughly 17 and 9 cycles, and bead purification was carried out after each PCR. Before amplification, the cDNA was treated with uracil DNA-glycosylase and purified using the QIAquick PCR purification kit. In the second PCR, Illumina TruSeq-compatible adapters and sample-specific barcodes were added. Library quality and concentration were checked on TapeStation and Qubit, and libraries were pooled at 5 to 6.5 ng each. Sequencing of the pooled libraries was done on an Illumina HiSeq2500 single-index Rapid Run using custom sequencing primers and 2 x 100 bp reads. The paper's data handling went like this. MiGEC version 1.2.6 was used for UMI-based consensus assembly, which corrected PCR and sequencing errors. MiXCR version 2.1.1 handled V(D)J alignment, clonotype assembly and CDR3 extraction. Gene usage, clonotype sharing and MAIT/NKT TCR abundance were normalised by analysing the top 1000, 10 000 and 20 000 clonotypes per sample. Diversity was computed as the inverse Simpson index with the vegan R package after downsampling to 27 000 UMIs. Paired Mann-Whitney U tests on discordant twin pairs were used, with Benjamini-Hochberg multiple-testing correction. TCRdb reprocessed the reads, so every CDR3 protein sequence counts as one entry and DNA is not shown. For this entry, the V and J calls and clone size follow TCRdb and not the study's own pipeline. This sample's table lists about 210,000 distinct CDR3 sequences. 1.5% to 2% of the sample is taken by the ten largest.

Spanning cysteine to phenylalanine, the CDR3 consists of 14 amino acids. The DNA is unrecorded. For CDR1 and CDR2, the germline V gene lists KGHSH and LQKENI. From each donor, a 2.5 ml peripheral blood sample was drawn into PAXgene tubes and stored at -80 degrees C. Without any T cell sorting, total RNA was extracted from whole blood using the PAXgene blood miRNA kit on an automated QIAcube. Peripheral blood from monozygotic twin pairs who were concordant or discordant for inflammatory bowel disease underwent deep TCRalpha and TCRbeta repertoire profiling using unique molecular barcoding. Smoking habits were recorded for all twin pairs, with individuals classified as current, former or never smokers.

Sequencing was performed on blood. The V gene is TRBV18 and the J gene is TRBJ1-2. The receptor was derived from a human donor with ulcerative colitis or Crohn's disease, or a healthy co-twin of an affected twin (not recorded which). The CDR3 protein: CASSPPGVIGGYTF.